This T cell receptor beta chain was found in a study of cytomegalovirus exposure and HLA in healthy donors. The CDR3 sequence is 15 residues long. Germline loops: CDR1 MNHEY, CDR2 SVGAGI. The V segment lost 7 bases and the J segment 3 bases; nucleotides outside the gene matches: 11. Healthy individuals who donated bone marrow served as the donors. In this sample, this clone turned up once. Researchers ran the PCR with 60 Vbeta and 13 Jbeta primers. The method was immunoSEQ multiplex PCR; TCRdb's version includes in-frame clones alone and lacks a portion of them. The repertoire holds 180,000 or so clones, with 75% to 90% as singletons.

Sequencing was done on a sample of PBMCs. The chain joins TRBV6-5 to TRBJ2-7; 8 bases fit TRBD2. This receptor was taken from a woman in her 50s in good health and CMV-seropositive. The CDR3 spells CASTPGGGPDYEQYF. Here the CDR3 DNA reads TGTGCCAGCACTCCCGGGGGGGGGCCGGACTACGAGCAGTACTTC.